This T cell receptor beta chain was observed in a study of CD4 T cells in lung cancer (dated by TCRdb to about 2019). Study-wide context: In the study, blood T cells of NSCLC patients were screened for responses to candidate mutation-encoded neoepitopes, and neoantigen-specific CD4+ T-cell clones and TCRs were isolated. Lung adenocarcinoma or squamous cell carcinoma was present in the resected patients, who were aged 60 to 69 at blood donation and were mostly former smokers. Before blood donation, patients had received treatments including platinum chemotherapy, and some received nivolumab or pembrolizumab. Deep sequencing of TCRB was used to follow the frequency of neoantigen-specific clonotypes in tumor resections, non-adjacent lung and cultured T-cell products.

Clipping removes 5 bases from V and 1 base from J, with 7 as the unmatched junction base count. The germline V gene supplies CDR1 SGHVT and CDR2 SQSDAQ. The CDR3 measures 18 amino acids from cysteine to phenylalanine. Only the CDR3 part of the read is kept: 54 bases, read in frame from the first base. The study at large found these results: Because IFNgamma-sorted cells included nonspecific IFNgamma producers of unknown purity, the expanded lines ranged from monoclonal to oligoclonal. Some blood-derived responses might reflect in vitro priming of naive T cells or cross-reactivity rather than memory responses to the cancer.

PBMCs were stimulated for 10 to 15 days with mutant 27-mer peptides plus IL21, IL7, IL15 and IL2 and were then restimulated with peptide-pulsed autologous B cells. Live IFNgamma-secreting T cells were sorted by cytokine capture on a FACS Aria2 after restimulation with peptide-pulsed B cells. Sorted cells were expanded for about 12 to 22 days at limiting dilution, about 3 or 10 cells per well, with irradiated allogeneic PBMCs, phytohemagglutinin and IL2. The patients provided peripheral blood samples or leukapheresis products. The antigen specificity of expanded lines was screened by IFNgamma ELISA against autologous B cells pulsed with mutant peptides. The protocol used for the library was the immunoSEQ multiplex PCR assay. Qiagen DNeasy or QIAamp micro DNA kits were used to isolate DNA, and the Adaptive Biotechnology human TCRB sequencing kit was used to sequence TCRB. TCRB libraries were sequenced on an Illumina MiSeq. On the study's bioinformatics: The kit provider's software was used to analyze TCRB sequence data, and Fisher's exact test was applied to assess tumor enrichment of clonotype templates. This is the immuneACCESS table as TCRdb keeps it, with only in-frame sequences that have V and J called. A part of the clones is gone; compared with another copy, unresolved V genes explain less than half, and the rest is unexplained. D and trimming come from the DNA, and the V and J calls and clone size come from that table. This sample has 300 or so clones in its table, and approximately 90% of those were observed once. Together, the top ten hold around nine tenths of the sample.

This clone came up a few times. Its target antigen remains unknown. Qualities for individual bases were not recorded, and no much larger clone is one base off. This sequence originates from an older woman with non-small cell lung cancer. Some clones in this sample may be carry-over from other donors' samples. The V gene is TRBV7-4 and the J gene is TRBJ2-3, with 15 bases aligning to TRBD2. The source material was a CD4+ T cell line or clone grown in culture. The DNA is as follows: TGTGCCAGCAGCGCCTCACGGACTAGCGGGGGGGGCACAGATACGCAGTATTTT. Translated, it gives CASSASRTSGGGTDTQYF.